What follows describes a single T cell receptor beta chain. A single count supports this clone. The clone's antigen remains unknown. No base quality information exists; no much larger clone differs at one position. The data belong to a study of blood T cell repertoires in COVID-19 (dated by TCRdb to 2019 to 2021). Study-level background: Samples covering the acute and convalescent phases of COVID-19 were provided by collaborators in the United States, Italy and Spain. The prospective study material was composed of cDNA or gDNA derived from T cells, B-cell-depleted T cells, or PBMCs. The dataset comprised deeply sampled blood TCRbeta repertoires from subjects exposed to, actively infected with, or recovered from COVID-19. The repertoires were released in a freely available public database meant as a resource for research on the immune response to SARS-CoV-2. Samples were obtained from the ongoing ImmuneRACE study (first 160 participants) and from 1,200 or so subjects provided by 6 global collaborators. A de-identified subject ID, COVID-19 status, age in years and sex were almost always included in the sample metadata. Where available, HLA class I and class II types were obtained from metadata supplied by the sample provider rather than from assay-based typing.

Collaborating institutions collected whole blood in K2EDTA tubes following their own protocols. For TCRbeta analysis, collaborator samples were shipped as frozen whole blood, as isolated PBMCs, or as DNA extracted from either sample type. TCRbeta CDR3 regions were amplified from genomic DNA by means of the immunoSEQ Assay, a bias-controlled multiplex PCR. In the paper's pipeline: Within the assay, amplification of reference gene primers was used to estimate how many nucleated cells each sample contained. To quantify the absolute abundance of each unique TCRbeta CDR3 rearrangement, sequence reads were collapsed and filtered. For each sample, productive Simpson clonality was calculated as the square root of Simpson's diversity index over productive rearrangements. TCRdb obtained this table from immuneACCESS and retained in-frame rearrangements with V and J assigned. These tables miss some clones; where compared with another copy, unresolved V genes account for less than half of the shortfall, and the remainder is unexplained. V and J calls and clone size come straight from that table; D and trimming were deduced from the DNA. The sample contains fewer than 250,000 clones, around 88% of them found a single time. The ten largest clones represent roughly 2.9% of the sample.

Study-level results and caveats: Clinical and demographic metadata were provided uncurated, with the amount varying by source and participant.

The TCR comes from a man aged 50 or older with active or convalescent COVID-19. The sample taken for sequencing was peripheral blood.

The CDR3: CAWSVPGNSNQPQHF. The DNA sequence is TGTGCCTGGAGTGTCCCAGGGAATAGCAATCAGCCCCAGCATTTT. Recombination connected TRBV30 to TRBJ1-5; the D gene is perhaps TRBD1, on 5 matching bases. The V end loses 0 bases and the J end loses 0 bases, and a stretch of 9 bases separates them. The CDR3 goes from the cysteine to the phenylalanine over 15 residues. Only the CDR3 DNA stays, 45 bases, in frame from base 1. Taken from the germline V gene (reference sequence), the CDR1 and CDR2 loops are GTSNPN and SVGIG.